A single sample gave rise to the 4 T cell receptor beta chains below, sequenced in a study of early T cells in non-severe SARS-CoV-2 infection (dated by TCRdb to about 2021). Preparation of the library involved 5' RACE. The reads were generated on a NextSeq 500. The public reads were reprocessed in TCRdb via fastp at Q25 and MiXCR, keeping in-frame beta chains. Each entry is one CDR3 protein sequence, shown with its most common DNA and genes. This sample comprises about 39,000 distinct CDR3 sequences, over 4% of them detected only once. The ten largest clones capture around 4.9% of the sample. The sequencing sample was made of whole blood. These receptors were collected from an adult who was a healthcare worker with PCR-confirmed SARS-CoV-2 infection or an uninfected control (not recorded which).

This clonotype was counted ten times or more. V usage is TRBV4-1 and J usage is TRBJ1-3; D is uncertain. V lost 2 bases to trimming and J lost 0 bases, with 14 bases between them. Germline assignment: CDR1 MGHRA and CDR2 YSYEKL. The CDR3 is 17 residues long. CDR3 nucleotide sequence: TGCGCCAGCAGCCAAATGGAAAAGGCGAGCTCTGGAAACACCATATATTTT. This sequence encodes CASSQMEKASSGNTIYF.

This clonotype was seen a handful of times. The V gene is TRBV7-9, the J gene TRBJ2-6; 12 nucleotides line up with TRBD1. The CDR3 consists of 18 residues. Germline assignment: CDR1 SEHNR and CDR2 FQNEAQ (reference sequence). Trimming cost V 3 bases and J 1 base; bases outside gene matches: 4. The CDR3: CASSLGQGAASGANVLTF. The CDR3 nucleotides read TGTGCCAGCAGCTTGGGACAGGGGGCAGCGTCTGGGGCCAACGTCCTGACTTTC. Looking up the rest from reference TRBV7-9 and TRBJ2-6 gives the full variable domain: DTGVSQNPRHKITKRGQNVTFRCDPISEHNRLYWYRQTLGQGPEFLTYFQNEAQLEKSRLLSDRFSAERPKGSFSTLEIQRTEQGDSAMYLCASSLGQGAASGANVLTFGAGSRLTVL.

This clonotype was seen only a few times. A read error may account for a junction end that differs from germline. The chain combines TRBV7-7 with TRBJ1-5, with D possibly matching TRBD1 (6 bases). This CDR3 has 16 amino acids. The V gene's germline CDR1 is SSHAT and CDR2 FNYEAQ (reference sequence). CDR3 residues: CASSLGGTRSNQPQHF. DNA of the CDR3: TGTGCTAGCAGCTTAGGGGGGACAAGGTCTAATCAGCCCCAGCATTTT.

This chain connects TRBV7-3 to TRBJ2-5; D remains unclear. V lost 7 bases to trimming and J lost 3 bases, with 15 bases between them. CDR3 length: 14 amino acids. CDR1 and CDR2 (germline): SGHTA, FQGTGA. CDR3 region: CASIPPREEETQYF. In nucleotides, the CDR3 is TGTGCCAGCATACCGCCCAGAGAGGAAGAGACCCAGTACTTC.